The 11 T cell receptor beta chains in this list originate from one sample, sequenced in a study of blood T cell repertoires in COVID-19. TCRdb keeps only in-frame clones here, not all; method: immunoSEQ multiplex PCR. Of around 320,000 clones in the sample, roughly 88% were seen once. What was sequenced was peripheral blood. These receptors all stem from a woman aged 25 to 45 who had recovered from COVID-19.

The CDR3 protein is CASSEGGGMSSYEQYF. For the CDR3, the DNA is TGTGCCAGCAGTGAAGGGGGGGGTATGAGCTCCTACGAGCAGTACTTC. The chain is built from TRBV2 and TRBJ2-7; 7 bases are shared with TRBD2. This CDR3 has 16 residues. Germline assignment: CDR1 SNHLY and CDR2 FYNNEI. Unmatched junction bases numbered 6, after V lost 1 base and J lost 0 bases.

The chain recombines TRBV12-3 or TRBV12-4 with TRBJ2-3; D is possibly TRBD2 (5 bases). This CDR3 is 12 amino acids long. Trimming cost V 6 bases and J 6 bases, with 10 bases left between them. The CDR3 is CASSHGGDTQYF. The CDR3 DNA reads TGTGCCAGCAGCCACGGAGGCGATACGCAGTATTTT.

This chain uses TRBV19 with TRBJ2-7, with a possible D match to TRBD1 (5 bases). Trimming removed 0 bases from V and 4 bases from J, with 13 bases in between. CDR3 length equals 15 residues. The germline gives CDR1 LNHDA, CDR2 SQIVND (reference sequence). CDR3 sequence reads: CASSIDGAAAYEQYF. In DNA, the CDR3 is TGTGCCAGTAGTATAGATGGGGCAGCTGCTTACGAGCAGTACTTC.

The chain is built from TRBV19 and TRBJ2-2, with 9 bases identical to TRBD1. Germline V gene data show CDR1 as LNHDA and CDR2 as SQIVND (reference sequence). CDR3 length equals 16 residues. V gave up 4 bases and J gave up 5 bases; unmatched junction bases: 8. The CDR3 sequence: CASSSQQGAWTGELFF. DNA for the CDR3: TGTGCCAGTAGTAGCCAACAGGGGGCATGGACCGGGGAGCTGTTTTTT.

The V and J genes are TRBV19 and TRBJ1-5; 9 bases agree with TRBD1. J gave up 6 bases and V 7 bases, and 16 bases lay outside the gene matches. This CDR3 is 17 amino acids long. Germline assignment: CDR1 LNHDA and CDR2 SQIVND (reference sequence). CDR3 amino acids: CASNLGTGSVYGQPQHF. For the CDR3, the DNA is TGTGCCAGTAATCTCGGGACAGGGAGTGTGTATGGTCAGCCCCAGCATTTT.

This rearrangement joins TRBV29-1 to TRBJ2-3; 8 bases align to TRBD2. CDR1 SQVTM and CDR2 ANQGSEA come from the germline V gene. The CDR3 extends over 13 amino acids. V lost 7 bases, J lost 5 bases, and 8 bases stayed unmatched. This CDR3 is CSGATGTRDTQYF. The CDR3 coding sequence is TGCAGCGGCGCTACCGGGACTAGAGATACGCAGTATTTT.

The CDR3 sequence: CASSSPGGLGQWNTEAFF. The CDR3 DNA reads as TGTGCCAGCAGCTCACCAGGAGGGTTGGGGCAGTGGAACACTGAAGCTTTCTTT. V gene TRBV7-2 combines with J gene TRBJ1-1, with D perhaps matching TRBD1 (5 bases). Trimming took off 4 bases at V and 1 base at J, with 22 bases between the two ends. Germline V gene lookup returns CDR1 SGHTA and CDR2 FQGNSA. The CDR3 has 18 amino acids. Using reference TRBV7-2 and TRBJ1-1 for the parts outside the CDR3, the full variable domain is GAGVSQSPSNKVTEKGKDVELRCDPISGHTALYWYRQSLGQGLEFLIYFQGNSAPDKSGLPSDRFSAERTGGSVSTLTIQRTQQEDSAVYLCASSSPGGLGQWNTEAFFGQGTRLTVV.

Turning to this clone: Other DNA sequences in the sample encode the same CDR3. This chain connects TRBV7-2 to TRBJ1-2; 9 positions agree with TRBD1. Germline assignment: CDR1 SGHTA and CDR2 FQGNSA. Germline trimming cut 3 bases from V and 4 bases from J; bases unmatched to any gene: 3. This CDR3 is built from 14 residues. CDR3 coding DNA: TGTGCCAGCAGCTTGGACAGGGGTGGCTATGGCTACACCTTC. This translates into CASSLDRGGYGYTF.

This chain joins TRBV6-2 or TRBV6-3 and TRBJ2-1; TRBD2 aligns across 10 bases. With 4 bases clipped from V and 2 bases from J, the junction kept 5 bases outside the gene matches. Germline CDR1 reads MNHEY; CDR2 reads SVGEGT. There are 16 residues in the CDR3. The CDR3 DNA reads as TGTGCCAGCAGTTCTCTCGGACTAGCGGCCTACAATGAGCAGTTCTTC. It specifies CASSSLGLAAYNEQFF.

This clone was seen once. The chain links TRBV5-5 to TRBJ2-7, with D maybe TRBD1 (5 bases). Trimming took off 4 bases at V and 3 bases at J, with 20 bases between the two ends. The V gene's germline CDR1 is SGHKS and CDR2 YYEKEE (reference sequence). This CDR3 has 16 residues. Here the CDR3 reads CASSRQGRLGDYEQYF. CDR3 DNA sequence: TGTGCCAGCAGCCGTCAGGGCCGGCTAGGAGACTACGAGCAGTACTTC.

This rearrangement joins TRBV3-1 (or the pseudogene TRBV3-2) to TRBJ2-7, with 9 bases identical to TRBD1. Trimming took 4 bases from V and 7 from J; bases not matched to a gene: 8. CDR3 size: 14 residues. The germline gives CDR1 LGHDT, CDR2 YNNKEL (reference sequence). This CDR3 is CASSRRTGAEEQYF. The CDR3, as DNA: TGTGCCAGCAGCCGTAGGACAGGGGCGGAAGAGCAGTACTTC.